Following are 29 T cell receptor beta chains from one sample sequenced in a study of blood T cells in healthy people across ages. PCR was performed a second time for about 6 to 12 cycles using a sample-barcoded 5' primer and a J-beta primer mix. TCRdb fed the 5' RACE reads into MiXCR, producing one record per CDR3 protein. The table lists about 1.6 million distinct CDR3 sequences, about 31% of them singletons. The sample comprised blood. Receptors were obtained from a woman aged 25 to 45 in good health.

This clonotype was observed a few times. The chain carries TRBV6-1 and TRBJ2-1; D not certain. The ends were cut back, 6 bases at V and 2 bases at J, with 17 bases in the middle. Germline CDR1 reads MNHNS; CDR2 reads SASEGT. CDR3 length: 16 amino acids. The CDR3 DNA follows: TGTGCCAGCAGGCCCGGGCCCGAACGGACCTACAATGAGCAGTTCTTC. Its translation: CASRPGPERTYNEQFF.

This clonotype was counted only a few times. The chain has TRBV9 and TRBJ2-1; TRBD2 aligns across 9 bases. In germline, CDR1 is SGDLS, CDR2 YYNGEE. Losses at the gene ends were 3 bases for V and 2 bases for J; bases not matched to a gene: 6. The CDR3 sequence is 16 residues long. The CDR3: CASSARLAGTYNEQFF. The CDR3 nucleotides read TGTGCCAGCAGCGCGAGGCTAGCGGGGACCTACAATGAGCAGTTCTTC.

The V and J genes are TRBV7-2 and TRBJ2-4; the D is unclear. CDR3 length equals 11 residues. Germline V gene sequence: CDR1 SGHTA, CDR2 FQGNSA. Trimming took 3 bases from V and 7 from J, leaving 4 bases between them. CDR3 coding DNA: TGTGCCAGCAGCTTCCGGAACATTCAGTACTTC. This gives the protein CASSFRNIQYF.

This clonotype was recorded a few times. The V gene is TRBV27, the J gene TRBJ1-1, with D possibly TRBD1 on 5 matching bases. Germline loops: CDR1 MNHEY, CDR2 SMNVEV (reference sequence). The V and J ends lost 0 bases and 3 bases respectively, with 8 bases between them. The CDR3 contains 14 residues. The CDR3 here is CASSLSGADTEAFF. The CDR3 nucleotides are TGTGCCAGCAGTTTATCAGGGGCGGACACTGAAGCTTTCTTT.

In its sample, this clonotype was seen a few times. The chain links TRBV7-9 to TRBJ2-1, with 15 positions matching TRBD2. The CDR3 is made up of 16 amino acids. Germline lookup yields CDR1 SEHNR and CDR2 FQNEAQ (reference sequence). Trimming at V came to 5 bases and at J to 8 bases, leaving 7 bases not matched to a gene. The CDR3 nucleotides read TGTGCCAGCAGCCTCGGGACTAGCGGGGGGAATTATGAGCAGTTCTTC. Translating gives CASSLGTSGGNYEQFF. Full variable domain (rest looked up from reference TRBV7-9 and TRBJ2-1): DTGVSQNPRHKITKRGQNVTFRCDPISEHNRLYWYRQTLGQGPEFLTYFQNEAQLEKSRLLSDRFSAERPKGSFSTLEIQRTEQGDSAMYLCASSLGTSGGNYEQFFGPGTRLTVL.

CDR3 residues: CAISEMAGGTYEQYF. The DNA of the CDR3 is TGTGCCATCAGTGAGATGGCGGGAGGCACCTACGAGCAGTACTTC. The V gene is TRBV10-3, the J gene TRBJ2-7; 8 bases are shared with TRBD2. Germline-derived CDR1 and CDR2 are ENHRY and SYGVKD. The trim removed 2 bases at V and 2 bases at J, leaving 5 bases unmatched. This CDR3 region has 15 residues.

The chain is built from TRBV28 and TRBJ2-3; 9 bases line up with TRBD2. CDR3 length: 16 residues. After removal of 1 base from V and 7 bases from J, the junction contained 9 bases not matched to a gene. CDR1 is MDHEN and CDR2 is SYDVKM in the germline V gene. The DNA for the CDR3 is TGTGCCAGCAGTTTATCCAGCGGGAGGCCGGTCAATACGCAGTATTTT. Translation gives CASSLSSGRPVNTQYF.

The V gene is TRBV10-2, the J gene TRBJ2-3, with 8 bases aligning to TRBD2. The V and J ends lost 8 bases and 2 bases, in that order; junction bases with no gene match: 15. This CDR3 region has 17 residues. Germline V gene data show CDR1 as WSHSY and CDR2 as SAAADI. The CDR3 sequence is CASRGSWGSGATDTQYF. The CDR3 DNA follows: TGCGCCAGCCGAGGGTCCTGGGGTAGCGGGGCCACAGATACGCAGTATTTT.

In its sample, this clonotype was seen a few times. The chain employs TRBV6-7 and TRBJ2-1; D remains unclear. TRBV6-7 falls under the ORF class, with uncertain function. The CDR3 has 12 residues. V was shortened by 9 bases and J by 8 bases, with 14 bases between the two germline ends. The DNA for the CDR3 is TGTGCCAGATTCCTGGTCCCCTATGAGCAGTTCTTC. As protein: CARFLVPYEQFF.

The J gene is TRBJ2-2, the V gene TRBV20-1; weak D call: TRBD2 (5 bases). The V end lost 3 bases, the J end lost 5 bases, and 7 bases lay between the germline ends. The length of the CDR3 is 12 residues. CDR1 and CDR2 from the germline V gene are DFQATT and SNEGSKA (reference sequence). The CDR3 bases are TGCAGTGCTAGTCGGGGTACCGGGGAGCTGTTTTTT. This codes for CSASRGTGELFF.

This clonotype was seen repeatedly, ten times or more. A junction boundary mismatches the germline segment, possibly from a read error. This sequence joins TRBV12-3 or TRBV12-4 and TRBJ2-1; no clear D. The CDR3 totals 13 residues. CDR3 protein: CASSLSVYNEQFF. CDR3 nucleotides: TGCGCCAGCAGCTTGTCAGTTTACAATGAGCAGTTCTTC.

The chain's CDR3 is CASSQDLHSSYNEQFF. The CDR3 DNA is TGTGCCAGCAGCCAAGATTTGCACTCTTCCTACAATGAGCAGTTCTTC. The chain couples TRBV14 to TRBJ2-1; no clear D. V lost 0 bases and J 1 base, leaving 10 bases between the germline ends. Germline CDR1 is SGHDN and CDR2 is FVKESK. This CDR3 region has 16 residues.

The genes are TRBV18 and TRBJ2-3; TRBD2 matches 9 bases. The CDR3 contains 16 residues. The J segment lost 10 bases and the V segment lost 2 bases, leaving 13 bases of the junction unmatched. The germline V gene has CDR1 KGHSH and CDR2 LQKENI. The CDR3 nucleotides are TGTGCCAGCTCACCAGATAGCGGGAGTGGAACCGTGGCGCAGTATTTT. This codes for CASSPDSGSGTVAQYF.

The chain employs TRBV2 and TRBJ2-5; TRBD2 matches 8 bases. V was pared by 5 bases and J by 5 bases, with 7 bases of the junction left unmatched. Germline V gene lookup returns CDR1 SNHLY and CDR2 FYNNEI. The CDR3 has 14 residues. The CDR3, as DNA: TGTGCCAGCAGTTGCACTAGCGGTGGGGAGACCCAGTACTTC. It is translated as CASSCTSGGETQYF.

The chain is built from TRBV3-1 and TRBJ1-1, with D possibly TRBD1 on 6 matching bases. The CDR3 runs to 15 residues. Germline V CDR1 and CDR2: LGHDT, YNNKEL (reference sequence). V lost 4 bases and J 2 bases, leaving 14 bases between the germline ends. The CDR3 spells CASSPTGGGNTEAFF. CDR3 DNA sequence: TGTGCCAGCAGCCCCACCGGAGGGGGAAACACTGAAGCTTTCTTT.

This clonotype was counted only a few times. The V call is TRBV9, the J call TRBJ2-2; D is uncertain. V was cut by 4 bases and J by 8 bases, with 9 bases left in between. This CDR3 contains 12 residues. Germline V gene lookup returns CDR1 SGDLS and CDR2 YYNGEE. This CDR3 reads CASSTPVGELFF. The CDR3 nucleotides are TGTGCCAGCAGCACCCCCGTTGGGGAGCTGTTTTTT.

This clonotype has only a few counts. J is TRBJ1-5 and V is TRBV4-1, with 7 bases lining up with TRBD1. The trim removed 3 bases at V and 0 bases at J, leaving 8 bases unmatched. Germline lookup yields CDR1 MGHRA and CDR2 YSYEKL. CDR3 length: 17 residues. CDR3 loop: CASSHEGQDHSNQPQHF. CDR3 DNA: TGCGCCAGCAGCCACGAAGGACAGGATCATAGCAATCAGCCCCAGCATTTT.

J is TRBJ2-1 and V is TRBV6-2 or TRBV6-3; 9 nucleotides line up with TRBD2. Germline-derived CDR1 and CDR2 are MNHEY and SVGEGT. V lost 6 bases and J lost 5; bases outside the gene matches: 11. CDR3 length: 16 amino acids. As DNA, the CDR3 is TGTGCCAGCAGCTTGCTAGGGCGGGAGGGGCACAATGAGCAGTTCTTC. As protein: CASSLLGREGHNEQFF.

The chain couples TRBV9 to TRBJ1-1, with D uncertain. CDR1 SGDLS and CDR2 YYNGEE come from the germline V gene. The CDR3 runs 13 residues. Trimming pared 3 bases from V and 6 bases from J, leaving 12 bases between. CDR3 bases: TGTGCCAGCAGCGATCTGTTCGGCGCTGAAGCTTTCTTT. Encoded protein: CASSDLFGAEAFF.

The V gene is TRBV4-1, the J gene TRBJ1-5; D unresolved. Germline values: CDR1 MGHRA, CDR2 YSYEKL. Between the trimmed V and J ends, which lost 3 bases and 0 bases, there was a span of 9 bases. The CDR3 is 15 residues long. The CDR3 nucleotides are TGCGCCAGCAGCCACCAAAGGAATAGCAATCAGCCCCAGCATTTT. Amino acid sequence: CASSHQRNSNQPQHF.

The V gene is TRBV20-1, the J gene TRBJ2-5; D remains unclear. This CDR3 comprises 14 residues. The germline gives CDR1 DFQATT, CDR2 SNEGSKA (reference sequence). The V end lost 6 bases, the J end lost 5 bases, and 19 bases lay between the germline ends. CDR3 nucleotides: TGCAGTGCGCGGATTCAAGGAAGGGATGAGACCCAGTACTTC. Its protein product is CSARIQGRDETQYF.

The sample holds a few counts of this clonotype. V usage is TRBV6-6 and J usage is TRBJ1-2; 10 positions match TRBD1. With V trimmed by 8 bases and J by 8 bases, 8 bases remained unmatched. There are 13 residues in the CDR3. Germline V gene data show CDR1 as MNHNY and CDR2 as SVGAGI (reference sequence). In DNA, the CDR3 is TGTGCCAGCGGGCGAGGGACAGGGGACGGCTACACCTTC. Translated: CASGRGTGDGYTF.

The V call is TRBV2, the J call TRBJ1-2, with TRBD1 matching over 7 bases. The germline V gene encodes CDR1 SNHLY and CDR2 FYNNEI. V lost 5 bases, J lost 8 bases, and 11 bases stayed unmatched. The CDR3 covers 14 residues. CDR3 region: CASSNGQALKGYTF. The DNA of the CDR3 is TGTGCCAGCAGTAATGGACAGGCCCTTAAGGGCTACACCTTC.

This clonotype was observed a few times. V and J are TRBV2 and TRBJ2-5; D call uncertain. The CDR3 runs to 16 residues. The V end was cut by 4 bases, the J end by 1 base, with 16 bases between. Per the germline V gene, CDR1 is SNHLY and CDR2 is FYNNEI. CDR3 coding DNA: TGTGCCAGCAGTGTAGCCACTGTACCTCTCCAAGAGACCCAGTACTTC. This gives the protein CASSVATVPLQETQYF.

This clonotype was observed many times. The rearrangement links TRBV27 to TRBJ2-7; D is undetermined. The CDR3 runs to 13 residues. The germline V and J ends were trimmed by 6 bases and 4 bases, with 13 bases remaining between them. CDR1 is MNHEY, CDR2 SMNVEV, per germline (reference sequence). The CDR3 nucleotides read TGTGCCAGCAGCTTAGGTCCTGGGTACGAGCAGTACTTC. It translates to CASSLGPGYEQYF.

The chain employs TRBV12-3 or TRBV12-4 and TRBJ2-7; 7 nucleotides line up with TRBD2. The length of the CDR3 is 15 residues. V trimming: 6 bases; J trimming: 4 bases; junction bases outside the gene matches: 12. CDR3 amino acids: CASSLGGGGMYEQYF. In DNA form, the CDR3 reads TGTGCCAGCAGCCTCGGTGGGGGGGGGATGTACGAGCAGTACTTC.

This clonotype has more than one count but fewer than ten. The chain links TRBV6-6 to TRBJ2-7; D unresolved. The V gene lost 2 bases and the J gene lost 6 bases, with 14 bases spanning the gap. Germline V gene sequence: CDR1 MNHNY, CDR2 SVGAGI (reference sequence). The CDR3 spans 14 residues. The CDR3 region has the DNA TGTGCCAGCAGTTACCGTAATGAGCGCGCCGAGCAGTACTTC. Translating gives CASSYRNERAEQYF.

V gene TRBV18 combines with J gene TRBJ2-6; D not certain. Germline CDR1 is KGHSH and CDR2 is LQKENI. The V end lost 3 bases, the J end lost 0 bases, and 12 bases lay between the germline ends. The CDR3 covers 17 residues. The DNA of the CDR3 is TGTGCCAGCTCACCCTCAATGGTTAGCTCTGGGGCCAACGTCCTGACTTTC. Translation: CASSPSMVSSGANVLTF.

V is TRBV7-2 and J is TRBJ1-2; D is perhaps TRBD1 (5 bases). The V and J ends lost 1 base and 7 bases respectively, with 16 bases between them. CDR1 is SGHTA and CDR2 is FQGNSA in the germline V gene. This CDR3 region has 15 residues. In DNA form, the CDR3 reads TGTGCCAGCAGCTTAGTCGGGGGGTCCGCTTCTGGCTACACCTTC. Its translation: CASSLVGGSASGYTF.